Here is one T cell receptor (beta chain) with its context. This clone's antigen is unknown. Nothing much larger sits one base from this clone, and base qualities are not available. The sample is drawn from a study of cytomegalovirus exposure and HLA in healthy donors (dated by TCRdb to 2016 to 2017). With regard to the full study: In an earlier analysis of roughly 590 of the donors, around 290 Gb of sequence data and 100 million or so unique TCR beta sequences from 150 million to 200 million T cells were reported. About 280 gigabases of sequencing data and tens of millions of unique TCR sequences were included in an early release covering about 600 HLA-typed donors. The genetic ancestry cluster associated with self-reported Caucasian donors included about 84% of the 350 to 500 genotyped donors. The aim of the study was to test whether cataloging public T cell receptors could identify signatures of past pathogen exposure. Using immunosequencing, the study profiled T cell repertoires from 640 or so subjects and related those repertoires to cytomegalovirus serostatus. Besides the first cohort of approximately 670 subjects, a separate validation cohort made up of roughly 120 different subjects was used. To predict cytomegalovirus infection status, the study combined high-throughput TCR immunosequencing, statistical association of individual TCRs with disease status, and machine learning. To study patterns of TCR occurrence, a later analysis re-analyzed previously published TCR beta repertoires from under 750 donors and added high-resolution HLA genotyping. In the later analysis, no new phenotypic data were used to find candidate immune exposures; instead, reliance was placed on TCR beta sequences and their occurrence across donors. In an earlier analysis of 587 of the donors, high-throughput TCR beta sequencing was used to judge whether each TCR beta V gene segment behaved as functional or pseudogenic. Donor age, sex, ethnicity and CMV serostatus were collected together with the repertoire data. Genome-wide SNP genotypes for about 65% of the roughly 670 donors were used in a later genetic analysis, which treated that subset as a discovery cohort. All discovery cohort repertoires had been generated on a single sequencing platform. HLA typing covered class I and class II loci at four-digit resolution. Typing coverage varied by locus: roughly 629-630 donors for A, B, C, DRB1 and DQB1; about 520 for DQA1; 606 for DPA1; 450 to 480 for DPB1. About five DR-DQ haplotypes were treated as single units for association and clustering because of strong linkage in the cohort. Among roughly 400 genotyped donors of the cohort, an average of about 220,000 unique TCR beta nucleotide sequences was sequenced per donor, of which about 19% were non-productive. Results the study describes overall, beyond this receptor: A later analysis found that most CMV-associated TCR beta chains appeared HLA-restricted, with HLA associations seemingly driven largely by CMV exposure. In a later analysis, over 15,000 TCR beta sequences were associated with specific HLA alleles at a false discovery rate of 0.05. Correlated functional status among segregating V segments might reflect linkage disequilibrium, but an unknown experimental factor could not be ruled out. In a later analysis, HLA-associated TCR beta chains showed more clonal expansion and lower generation probabilities than non-associated chains that were equally common. Broadly in line with IMGT annotations, most TCR beta V segments showed up in productive rearrangements about 87% or about 30% of the time in an earlier analysis of 450 to 600 of the donors. The classifier was reported to diagnose cytomegalovirus status with high specificity and sensitivity in both the original cohort and the validation cohort. According to the authors, the approach could potentially be generalized to other disease states and immunological phenotypes. The study listed 150 to 200 TCR beta chains as associated with cytomegalovirus. Presence/absence analyses assumed roughly uniform sequencing depth across donors, an assumption that may not hold. A later genetic analysis associated a missense DCLRE1C variant with V-gene and J-gene trimming of TCR beta chains, and an independent cohort replicated the association. About 17 rarely observed V segments, including chromosome 9 orphons, were excluded from the earlier analysis of approximately 600 of the donors because counts were too low. The sequencing pipeline was judged likely to have produced a cluster of highly shared sequence variants as a technical artifact. A further reported finding was that TCR beta sequences accurately predicted the HLA-A and HLA-B alleles for most subjects in the first cohort. A few of the identified cytomegalovirus-associated TCR beta chains were confirmed in vitro to be specific for cytomegalovirus antigens. Most TCR sequences were observed very rarely across donors, whereas some public TCRs were present in many individuals. Compared with the approximately 710-donor mean, donors in an Asian-associated ancestry cluster had fewer N-insertions in productive TCRs, according to a later genetic analysis. When HLA alleles, especially DR and DQ, strongly co-occurred, attributing TCR associations to individual alleles was difficult. Immune exposure information for the cohort was limited to CMV serostatus. Because HLA typing was missing for some donors at each locus, association tests included only the typed subset. A later analysis reported that several top co-occurrence clusters appeared linked to parvovirus B19, influenza, CMV and Epstein-Barr virus. A later analysis found that TCR association rates varied across HLA loci, with DRB1 alleles showing the most associated TCRs and HLA-C alleles the fewest. This cohort had only TCR beta chains sequenced, and the lack of alpha or paired-chain data limited which features could be detected. The 87-base-pair reads could not distinguish some IMGT-functional V segments, including TRBV6-2 and TRBV6-3, so those segments were excluded.

Library creation used the immunoSEQ multiplex PCR assay. For the multiplex PCR, a mixture combining 60 forward primers for TCR Vbeta segments and 13 reverse primers for TCR Jbeta segments was used. A multiplex PCR assay on genomic DNA amplified the CDR3 region of rearranged TCR beta genes. Amplified TCR beta libraries were sequenced as 87-base-pair reads on the Illumina HiSeq System. The authors' pipeline ran thus. In a later analysis, tens of millions of unique TCR beta chains were counted across the roughly 700 repertoires, and roughly 9.9 million of these chains were shared by at least two donors. To remove PCR and sequencing errors, raw reads were error-corrected and collapsed into unique sequences using a nearest-neighbor algorithm that merged closely related sequences. Alignment of CDR3 sequences to IMGT reference sequences was used to assign V, D and J gene segments. For a sequence to be retained, a match of at least six nucleotides was required to both a V gene segment and a J gene segment. A rearrangement counted as productive if the CDR3 had no stop codons and remained in frame with V and J, and every other rearrangement counted as non-productive. Following IMGT convention, CDR3 was defined as the stretch from the second conserved V-encoded cysteine to the conserved J-encoded phenylalanine. Sequences without an unambiguous match to a single V gene segment were excluded from the earlier analysis of almost 600 of the donors. An earlier analysis of roughly 590 of the donors called V segments functional above 56.7% productive rearrangements and segregating when the between-donor standard deviation exceeded 5%. To diagnose cytomegalovirus status from the catalog of TCR beta chain sequences, a statistical classification framework was built. In a later analysis, V and J genes were assigned by comparing TCR nucleotide sequences against IMGT/GENE-DB human TR gene sequences. The TCRdist pipeline was used in a later analysis to assign CDR3 sequences and most-parsimonious VDJ recombination scenarios. In a later analysis, every TCR beta chain was defined by the combination of its CDR3 amino acid sequence and its V-gene family, and reads without a unique V-gene family were dropped. In a later analysis, around 600 highly shared, low-generation-probability nucleotide sequences were removed to address suspected cross-contamination and a sequencing artifact. A later analysis calculated a clonal expansion index for each public chain from normalized within-repertoire ranks of inferred template counts. In a later analysis, generation probabilities were computed with a VDJ recombination model fitted to out-of-frame rearrangements, and the resulting probabilities were checked against IGoR. A later analysis scored TCR-TCR, TCR-HLA and TCR-CMV co-occurrence with hypergeometric tests, applying a repertoire-size bias correction to TCR pairs. False discovery rates were estimated in a later analysis by permuting HLA or CMV assignments 20 times. In a later analysis, co-occurring TCRs were grouped with DBSCAN, and TCRdist sequence similarity was added when clustering was performed within HLA-allele-positive subsets. Repertoires with fewer than 30,000 or more than 120,000 public chains, plus five repertoires with anomalous nucleotide sharing, were excluded from co-occurrence clustering. The source is immuneACCESS, and TCRdb retained only in-frame sequences with V and J called. Part of the clones is not carried over; for the studies checked, unresolved V genes explain less than half of this, and the remainder is unexplained. V and J calls and clone size come straight from that table; D and trimming were deduced from the DNA. This sample holds roughly 160,000 clones; roughly 85% were observed only once. More than 12% of the sample is held by the ten biggest clonotypes.

The cohort comprised under 700 healthy bone marrow donors. All cohort members were sampled while nominally healthy, although unrecorded immune exposures were likely present. The donor tested CMV seropositive, placing the donor among the 289 seropositive members of the cohort. Every donor gave a peripheral blood sample, and the peripheral blood mononuclear cells from that sample were used for TCR beta sequencing. The Qiagen DNeasy Blood Extraction Kit was used to extract genomic DNA from the blood cell samples. At the junction V is shortened by 4 bases and J by 4 bases, with 25 bases in between. CDR1 LGHNA and CDR2 YNFKEQ are derived from the germline V gene. The CDR3 sequence holds 18 residues, the cysteine and phenylalanine included. Here the CDR3 DNA is all that survives: 54 bases in frame from base 1.

Specimen: PBMCs. This chain joins TRBV4-2 to TRBJ1-2; 5 matching bases give a weak D call of TRBD1. This sequence originates from a man aged 45-65 years in good health and CMV-seropositive. Here is the DNA: TGTGCCAGCAGCCCTAAACTCCGGGACGGAGGGTACCGCTATGGCTACACCTTC. This encodes CASSPKLRDGGYRYGYTF.